The present T cell receptor (beta chain) was sequenced within a study of blood T cell repertoires in COVID-19. The wider study: The study drew acute and convalescent COVID-19 samples from the United States, Italy and Spain.

The sample holds many counts of this clone. Germline and junction disagree at one end, which may indicate a read error. Clones were sequenced by immunoSEQ multiplex PCR, and TCRdb holds only the in-frame ones, with some missing. The data contain 150,000 to 160,000 clones, over 75% of them singletons. Germline V gene sequence: CDR1 SSHAT, CDR2 FNYEAQ (reference sequence). The CDR3 spans 15 residues. The TCR was taken from a man in his fifties or sixties with COVID-19, enrolled during active disease. The chain has TRBV7-7 and TRBJ2-2; D possibly corresponds to TRBD1 (6 bases). The sequenced material came from peripheral blood. The chain's CDR3 is CASSPRGYGTGELFF. For the CDR3, the DNA is TGTGCTAGCAGCCCCAGGGGATATGGCACCGGGGAGCTGTTTTTT.